The 32 T cell receptor beta chains given below trace back to one sample, sequenced in a study of cytomegalovirus exposure and HLA in healthy donors. PCR involved 60 Vbeta and 13 Jbeta primers. Some clones are missing from TCRdb's copy, which holds only in-frame ones; the method was immunoSEQ multiplex PCR. The sample shows some 160,000 clones, around three quarters of them seen only once. The material sequenced was PBMCs. These TCRs come from a man over 45 in good health and CMV-seropositive.

J is TRBJ2-2 and V is TRBV11-2; weak D call: TRBD2 (5 bases). This CDR3 has 15 residues. Between the trimmed V and J ends, which lost 6 bases and 7 bases, there was a span of 18 bases. Germline loops: CDR1 SGHAT, CDR2 FQNNGV. The CDR3 DNA sequence: TGTGCCAGCAGTCACAGCTCTAGCAAGGTCGGGGAGCTGTTTTTT. Amino acid sequence: CASSHSSSKVGELFF.

The V and J genes are TRBV6-5 and TRBJ1-2; possibly TRBD1 for D (5 bases). Germline lookup yields CDR1 MNHEY and CDR2 SVGAGI. This CDR3 region has 14 residues. The V end was cut by 0 bases, the J end by 4 bases, with 9 bases between. DNA for the CDR3: TGTGCCAGCAGTTACTCTAGCAGGGTCTATGGCTACACCTTC. The encoded protein is CASSYSSRVYGYTF.

V gene TRBV14 combines with J gene TRBJ1-1; no definite D call. Germline values: CDR1 SGHDN, CDR2 FVKESK. CDR3 length: 12 amino acids. V was trimmed by 1 base and J by 11 bases, leaving 11 bases between them. The CDR3 DNA reads TGTGCCAGCAGCCAAGTCGGTTTTCGTGCTTTCTTT. It encodes CASSQVGFRAFF. The whole variable domain, filled in from reference TRBV14 and TRBJ1-1, reads EAGVTQFPSHSVIEKGQTVTLRCDPISGHDNLYWYRRVMGKEIKFLLHFVKESKQDESGMPNNRFLAERTGGTYSTLKVQPAELEDSGVYFCASSQVGFRAFFGQGTRLTVV.

The gene calls are TRBV27 and TRBJ1-2, with D perhaps matching TRBD1 (6 bases). The CDR3 runs 14 residues. The germline V gene encodes CDR1 MNHEY and CDR2 SMNVEV (reference sequence). Trimming shortened V by 7 bases and J by 5 bases, and 17 bases separated the two germline ends. For the CDR3, the DNA is TGTGCCAGCACCCCAGGGGCGAGAACTTATGGCTACACCTTC. The encoded protein is CASTPGARTYGYTF.

This clone was seen more than once but under ten times. This sequence joins TRBV5-4 and TRBJ1-3; no firm D call. V lost 4 bases and J lost 4, with 15 bases in between. This CDR3 contains 15 residues. Germline assignment: CDR1 SGHNT and CDR2 YYREEE (reference sequence). This CDR3 is CASSEAGGLGNTIYF. The CDR3 region has the DNA TGTGCCAGCAGCGAGGCAGGAGGACTGGGAAACACCATATATTTT.

The rearrangement joins TRBV7-9 to TRBJ2-1, with D hard to call. Trimming shortened V by 2 bases and J by 8 bases, and 16 bases separated the two germline ends. This CDR3 is 15 amino acids long. Germline values: CDR1 SEHNR, CDR2 FQNEAQ (reference sequence). CDR3 protein: CASSLPLRGSDEQFF. The CDR3 DNA sequence: TGTGCCAGCAGCTTACCTCTAAGAGGCTCGGATGAGCAGTTCTTC.

The rearrangement joins TRBV2 to TRBJ1-6; D might be TRBD1 (5 bases). Germline values: CDR1 SNHLY, CDR2 FYNNEI. The CDR3 loop spans 14 amino acids. V shed 1 base and J shed 9 bases, with 10 bases lying between them. Here the CDR3 DNA reads TGTGCCAGCAGTGAAGGCAGGGATGCTTCACCCCTCCACTTT. Amino acid sequence: CASSEGRDASPLHF.

V is TRBV18 and J is TRBJ1-1; 7 nucleotides agree with TRBD1. With V trimmed by 4 bases and J by 3 bases, 2 bases remained unmatched. The CDR3 sequence is 13 residues long. Germline CDR1 KGHSH, CDR2 LQKENI. The CDR3 sequence is CASSQGADTEAFF. DNA for the CDR3: TGTGCCAGCTCACAGGGGGCTGACACTGAAGCTTTCTTT.

CDR3 amino acids: CAWSEDRGNYGYTF. CDR3 nucleotide sequence: TGTGCCTGGAGCGAGGACAGGGGTAACTATGGCTACACCTTC. The genes are TRBV30 and TRBJ1-2; 9 bases match TRBD1. The CDR3 covers 14 residues. V shed 3 bases, J shed 1 base, and the junction held 3 bases outside the gene matches. Germline assignment: CDR1 GTSNPN and CDR2 SVGIG (reference sequence).

The V gene is TRBV19, the J gene TRBJ2-3; 8 nucleotides align to TRBD1. This CDR3 contains 17 residues. Per the germline V gene, CDR1 is LNHDA and CDR2 is SQIVND (reference sequence). V lost 4 bases, J lost 0 bases, and 9 bases stayed unmatched. The CDR3 here is CASSTRDRIPSTDTQYF. CDR3 DNA sequence: TGTGCCAGTAGTACAAGGGACAGGATCCCTAGCACAGATACGCAGTATTTT.

The chain has TRBV5-6 and TRBJ2-6; D is perhaps TRBD1 (5 bases). Germline CDR1 and CDR2: SGHDT and YYEEEE. The CDR3 has 17 amino acids. Trimming stripped 4 bases from V and 4 bases from J, with 18 bases between. The CDR3 protein is CASSKRGPWVGANVLTF. The CDR3 region has the DNA TGTGCCAGCAGCAAAAGGGGCCCTTGGGTAGGGGCCAACGTCCTGACTTTC.

This clone showed up just once. The CDR3 loop reads CASSFTPPGGGRETQYF. The CDR3 region has the DNA TGTGCCAGCAGTTTTACCCCTCCGGGCGGGGGGCGGGAGACCCAGTACTTC. This chain links TRBV27 with TRBJ2-5; 8 nucleotides agree with TRBD2. Germline V CDR1 and CDR2: MNHEY, SMNVEV (reference sequence). The CDR3 spans 17 residues. V lost 3 bases and J lost 5; bases outside the gene matches: 14.

The V and J genes are TRBV7-6 and TRBJ1-3; no clear D. The CDR3 sequence is 16 residues long. Germline CDR1 and CDR2: SGHVS and FNYEAQ. Trimming removed 2 bases from V and 0 bases from J, with 11 bases in between. CDR3 protein: CASSLYSSPSGNTIYF. DNA of the CDR3: TGTGCCAGCAGCTTATATAGCTCGCCCTCTGGAAACACCATATATTTT.

The chain combines TRBV2 with TRBJ1-6; possible D gene TRBD1, 5 bases. Germline CDR1 reads SNHLY; CDR2 reads FYNNEI. Deletions cut 6 bases from V and 6 bases from J, with 15 bases between. The CDR3 sequence is 15 residues long. CDR3 nucleotides: TGTGCCAGCAGCGCAATGGGGCAGCCTAATTCACCCCTCCACTTT. This gives the protein CASSAMGQPNSPLHF.

The CDR3 coding sequence is TGTGCCTGCGGGGGCTTCAACACTGAAGCTTTCTTT. Its protein is CACGGFNTEAFF. The chain recombines TRBV9 with TRBJ1-1, with D perhaps TRBD1 (6 bases). The germline CDR1 and CDR2 sequences are SGDLS and YYNGEE. The V and J ends lost 10 bases and 2 bases respectively, with 12 bases between them. This CDR3 contains 12 residues. The complete variable domain, with remaining parts taken from reference TRBV9 and TRBJ1-1, reads DSGVTQTPKHLITATGQRVTLRCSPRSGDLSVYWYQQSLDQGLQFLIQYYNGEERAKGNILERFSAQQFPDLHSELNLSSLELGDSALYFCACGGFNTEAFFGQGTRLTVV.

This clone was found a few times. This chain uses TRBV29-1 with TRBJ2-2; TRBD1 agrees at 9 bases. Germline-derived CDR1 and CDR2 are SQVTM and ANQGSEA. This CDR3 region has 16 residues. V shed 6 bases, J shed 7 bases, and the junction held 15 bases outside the gene matches. As DNA, the CDR3 is TGCAGCGTCTATCTCCCGGACAGGGGTCGGGGCGGGGAGCTGTTTTTT. Translation gives CSVYLPDRGRGGELFF.

J is TRBJ2-5 and V is TRBV6-1, with 9 positions matching TRBD2. CDR3 size: 15 residues. The germline V gene has CDR1 MNHNS and CDR2 SASEGT. The junction had 8 bases not matched to a gene; V was cut back by 4 bases and J by 5 bases. This CDR3 is CASSVLAGTRETQYF. The CDR3, as DNA: TGTGCCAGCAGTGTCCTAGCGGGGACCAGGGAGACCCAGTACTTC.

With respect to this clone: A read error may produce the germline difference seen at one junction end. The rearrangement uses TRBV2 and TRBJ1-5; no clear D. This CDR3 contains 15 residues. Germline lookup yields CDR1 SNHLY and CDR2 FYNNEI. In nucleotides, the CDR3 is TGTGCCAGCAGCGAAGGACTCAGTGTAAGTAAGCCCCAGCATTTT. Protein: CASSEGLSVSKPQHF.

This chain uses TRBV27 with TRBJ1-2; no firm D call. The germline CDR1 and CDR2 sequences are MNHEY and SMNVEV (reference sequence). The CDR3 loop spans 13 amino acids. Trimming shortened V by 4 bases and J by 2 bases, and 8 bases separated the two germline ends. The CDR3: CASSSPGNYGYTF. The DNA for the CDR3 is TGTGCCAGCAGTTCTCCGGGGAACTATGGCTACACCTTC.

The chain joins TRBV28 to TRBJ2-3; D possibly corresponds to TRBD2 (6 bases). Trimming pared 4 bases from V and 6 bases from J, leaving 17 bases between. This CDR3 is 15 amino acids long. The germline CDR1 and CDR2 sequences are MDHEN and SYDVKM. The CDR3 DNA is TGTGCCAGCAGTTCCGGCGGGGTAGGAGGGGATACGCAGTATTTT. It is translated as CASSSGGVGGDTQYF.

This clone has just a few counts. V and J are TRBV4-3 and TRBJ2-2; tentatively, D is TRBD1 (5 bases). CDR3 length equals 14 residues. The germline gives CDR1 LGHNA, CDR2 YSLEER. The V and J ends lost 0 bases and 7 bases respectively, with 9 bases between them. The CDR3 sequence: CASSQEGLIGELFF. The CDR3 region has the DNA TGCGCCAGCAGCCAAGAGGGGCTGATCGGGGAGCTGTTTTTT.

This clone turned up a few times. The chain carries TRBV4-3 and TRBJ2-7, with 8 bases fitting TRBD2. The CDR3 extends over 15 amino acids. Germline loops: CDR1 LGHNA, CDR2 YSLEER. V was pared by 0 bases and J by 3 bases, with 4 bases of the junction left unmatched. In nucleotides, the CDR3 is TGCGCCAGCAGCCAAGATACCGGGGGGGGCTACGAGCAGTACTTC. As protein: CASSQDTGGGYEQYF.

As concerns this clone: The conserved closing phenylalanine or tryptophan is absent in this CDR3, likely reflecting a read error. V is TRBV2 and J is TRBJ1-1; D is possibly TRBD1 (6 bases). Germline CDR1 SNHLY, CDR2 FYNNEI. CDR3 length: 14 amino acids. The V and J ends lost 5 bases and 4 bases respectively, with 14 bases between them. The CDR3 loop is CASSKRDTGTEAFL. The CDR3 DNA follows: TGTGCCAGCAGTAAAAGGGACACCGGCACTGAAGCTTTCCTT.

This clone has a handful of counts. The chain is built from TRBV7-3 and TRBJ2-2, with 10 bases lining up with TRBD2. The CDR3 loop spans 19 amino acids. Trimming removed 5 bases from V and 4 bases from J; junction bases left unmatched: 16. Germline CDR1 is SGHTA and CDR2 is FQGTGA. CDR3 protein: CASSRMPQAGGLGTGELFF. The CDR3 DNA follows: TGTGCCAGCAGCCGCATGCCCCAAGCGGGGGGGCTTGGCACCGGGGAGCTGTTTTTT.

Concerning this clone: Given the absence of the conserved phenylalanine or tryptophan at the CDR3 end, a read error is likely. The chain has TRBV9 and TRBJ2-2, with TRBD1 matching 7 bases. The germline V gene encodes CDR1 SGDLS and CDR2 YYNGEE. The V segment lost 0 bases and the J segment 6 bases; nucleotides outside the gene matches: 14. This CDR3 has 18 amino acids. The CDR3 loop reads CASSVAPTGASFSGELFL. CDR3 DNA: TGTGCCAGCAGCGTAGCCCCTACAGGGGCCTCCTTTTCCGGGGAGCTGTTTCTT.

The rearrangement uses TRBV11-2 and TRBJ2-5, with D unclear. V dropped 1 base and J dropped 4 bases, with 7 bases sitting between them. Germline CDR1 SGHAT, CDR2 FQNNGV. The CDR3 contains 13 residues. CDR3 in amino acids: CASSLGRGETQYF. CDR3 bases: TGTGCCAGCAGCTTAGGGCGAGGAGAGACCCAGTACTTC.

The chain has TRBV2 and TRBJ2-3; the D gene is possibly TRBD2 (7 bases). The V gene's germline CDR1 is SNHLY and CDR2 FYNNEI. Trimming cost V 4 bases and J 3 bases, with 14 bases left between them. There are 15 residues in the CDR3. This CDR3 is CASSVRGAGTDTQYF. The CDR3, as DNA: TGTGCCAGCAGTGTTCGGGGGGCTGGGACAGATACGCAGTATTTT.

The rearrangement joins TRBV28 to TRBJ1-2; possibly TRBD1 for D (6 bases). This CDR3 comprises 14 residues. Per germline, CDR1 MDHEN and CDR2 SYDVKM. V lost 8 bases to trimming and J lost 7 bases, with 20 bases between them. CDR3: CASGVPRQVVGYTF. CDR3 nucleotide sequence: TGTGCCAGCGGGGTACCGAGACAGGTTGTTGGCTACACCTTC.

The chain employs TRBV6-1 and TRBJ1-2, with TRBD1 identical over 7 bases. J gave up 1 base and V 3 bases, and 5 bases lay outside the gene matches. Germline lookup yields CDR1 MNHNS and CDR2 SASEGT. CDR3 length equals 15 residues. The CDR3 spells CASSDLGGINYGYTF. The CDR3 nucleotides read TGTGCCAGCAGTGATCTAGGGGGCATTAACTATGGCTACACCTTC.

The rearrangement links TRBV18 to TRBJ2-7, with 11 bases matching TRBD1. The CDR3 runs to 15 residues. Germline V gene sequence: CDR1 KGHSH, CDR2 LQKENI. The junction had 4 bases not matched to a gene; V was cut back by 6 bases and J by 0 bases. The CDR3 here is CASSRGQGGSYEQYF. DNA for the CDR3: TGTGCCAGCTCCCGGGGACAGGGGGGCTCCTACGAGCAGTACTTC.

The chain employs TRBV7-2 and TRBJ1-4; D remains unclear. The CDR3 extends over 14 amino acids. Trimming left V 2 bases short and J 3 bases short, with 7 bases between. The germline V gene has CDR1 SGHTA and CDR2 FQGNSA. CDR3 residues: CASSLLVSNEKLFF. The CDR3 DNA reads as TGTGCCAGCAGCTTACTTGTGTCTAATGAAAAACTGTTTTTT.

The rearrangement uses TRBV7-2 and TRBJ1-3; 10 nucleotides align to TRBD1. Germline V gene sequence: CDR1 SGHTA, CDR2 FQGNSA. The CDR3 totals 14 residues. V lost 4 bases, J lost 5 bases, and 2 bases stayed unmatched. The CDR3 spells CASSSDRGRNTIYF. In nucleotides, the CDR3 is TGTGCCAGCAGCTCGGACAGGGGGAGAAACACCATATATTTT.